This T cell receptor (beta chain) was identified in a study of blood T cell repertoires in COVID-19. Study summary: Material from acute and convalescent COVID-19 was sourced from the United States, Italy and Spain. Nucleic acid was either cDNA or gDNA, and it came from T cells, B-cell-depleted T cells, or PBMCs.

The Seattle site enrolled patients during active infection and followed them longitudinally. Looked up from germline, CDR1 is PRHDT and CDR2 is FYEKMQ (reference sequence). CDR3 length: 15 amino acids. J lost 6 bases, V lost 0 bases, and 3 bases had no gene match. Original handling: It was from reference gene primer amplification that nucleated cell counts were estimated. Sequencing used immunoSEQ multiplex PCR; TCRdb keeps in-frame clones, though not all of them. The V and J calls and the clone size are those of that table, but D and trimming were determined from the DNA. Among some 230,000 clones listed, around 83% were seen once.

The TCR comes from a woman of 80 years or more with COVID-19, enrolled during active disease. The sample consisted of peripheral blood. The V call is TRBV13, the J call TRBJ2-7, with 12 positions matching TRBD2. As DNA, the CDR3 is TGTGCCAGCAGCTTAGGGACTAGCGGGGGTGGCGAGCAGTACTTC. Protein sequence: CASSLGTSGGGEQYF. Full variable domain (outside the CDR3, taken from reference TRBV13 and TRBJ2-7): AAGVIQSPRHLIKEKRETATLKCYPIPRHDTVYWYQQGPGQDPQFLISFYEKMQSDKGSIPDRFSAQQFSDYHSELNMSSLELGDSALYFCASSLGTSGGGEQYFGPGTRLTVT.